The entry below describes one T cell receptor beta chain. In the library, individual cDNA molecules carried attached unique molecular identifiers. TCRdb independently ran MiXCR on the 5' RACE reads; one entry per CDR3 protein. The sample lists 50,000 or so distinct CDR3 sequences; roughly 12% were seen once. This entry belongs to a study of early T cells in non-severe SARS-CoV-2 infection. Background on the study: From unsorted whole blood, bulk RNA was sequenced, and the chains remained unpaired.

The CDR3 spans 15 residues. V shed 7 bases and J shed 1 base, with 17 bases lying between them. In germline, CDR1 is MNHEY, CDR2 SVGAGI. This clonotype was sampled from an adult who was a healthcare worker with PCR-confirmed SARS-CoV-2 infection or an uninfected control (not recorded which). The chain recombines TRBV6-5 with TRBJ2-7; D call uncertain. The material sequenced was whole blood. The CDR3 protein is CASNPPADQSYEQYF. CDR3 sequence (DNA): TGTGCCAGCAACCCCCCGGCGGATCAATCCTACGAGCAGTACTTC.